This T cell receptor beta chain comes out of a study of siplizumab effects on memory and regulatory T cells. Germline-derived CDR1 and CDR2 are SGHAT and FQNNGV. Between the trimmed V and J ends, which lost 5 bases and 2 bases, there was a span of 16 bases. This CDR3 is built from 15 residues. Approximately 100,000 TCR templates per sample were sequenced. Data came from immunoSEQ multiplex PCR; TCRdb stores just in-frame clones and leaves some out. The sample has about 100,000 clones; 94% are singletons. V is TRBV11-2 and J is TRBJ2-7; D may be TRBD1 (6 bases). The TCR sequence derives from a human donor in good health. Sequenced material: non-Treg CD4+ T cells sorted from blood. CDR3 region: CASSPRTDTTYEQYF. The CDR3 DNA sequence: TGTGCCAGCAGCCCCCGGACAGATACAACCTACGAGCAGTACTTC.